The clone carrying this TCR beta chain was counted only a few times. This record comes from a study of identical twins. TCRdb re-called the 5' RACE reads with MiXCR, one entry per CDR3 protein. The sample has approximately 500,000 distinct CDR3 sequences, roughly 15% seen once. V shed 3 bases and J shed 3 bases, with 12 bases lying between them. CDR1 DFQATT and CDR2 SNEGSKA come from the germline V gene (reference sequence). This CDR3 comprises 14 residues. This sample was shared with a second study, whose subject was yellow fever vaccine responses in identical twins.

This receptor was taken from a young woman in good health. The chain couples TRBV20-1 to TRBJ2-1; D may be TRBD2 (6 bases). Source material: CD4+ T cells sorted from blood. The CDR3 DNA is TGCAGTGCTAGTAGCCAGCGGGTCTACAATGAGCAGTTCTTC. Its translation is CSASSQRVYNEQFF.